The rows below give T cell receptor beta chains drawn from one sample of a study of blood T cell repertoires in COVID-19. Clones were sequenced by immunoSEQ multiplex PCR, and TCRdb holds only the in-frame ones, with some missing. Among nearly 400,000 clones, roughly 90% were seen once, and the ten largest hold 1.7%. Source material: PBMCs or T cells enriched from blood (not recorded which). The receptors here all came from a woman aged 25-40 years who had recovered from COVID-19. The CDR3 runs from the conserved cysteine through the conserved F or W. The D gene is left open where the match is weak. Clone size appears in some rows only: once, few, many, or a class for an expanded clone.

D gene	V gene	J gene	clone size	CDR3 length	CDR3 protein	CDR3 DNA
TRBD1	TRBV6-6	TRBJ1-5	NA	14	CASRADRGGQPQHF	TGTGCCAGCAGAGCCGACAGGGGAGGGCAGCCCCAGCATTTT
NA	TRBV7-2	TRBJ2-5	NA	15	CASSETWRGLETQYF	TGTGCCAGCAGCGAGACGTGGCGGGGGCTAGAGACCCAGTACTTC
NA	TRBV5-1	TRBJ1-1	NA	14	CASSFLGRNTEAFF	TGCGCCAGCAGCTTTTTGGGCCGGAACACTGAAGCTTTCTTT
TRBD2	TRBV12-5	TRBJ2-1	once	19	CASGLILGLAGASYNEQFF	TGTGCTAGTGGTTTGATTCTGGGACTAGCGGGAGCGTCCTACAATGAGCAGTTCTTC
TRBD1	TRBV7-2	TRBJ2-7	NA	18	CASSPLGGGTGKPYEQYF	TGTGCCAGCAGCCCCTTGGGGGGCGGGACAGGGAAACCCTACGAGCAGTACTTC
TRBD1	TRBV19	TRBJ2-3	NA	18	CASSIPGRTGVITDTQYF	TGTGCCAGTAGTATCCCGGGCCGGACAGGGGTAATCACAGATACGCAGTATTTT
NA	TRBV2	TRBJ1-6	NA	16	CASSSPGLHKGSPLHF	TGTGCCAGCAGCTCCCCGGGACTCCACAAAGGGTCACCCCTCCACTTT
NA	TRBV7-9	TRBJ2-5	NA	12	CASSSTRGTQYF	TGTGCCAGCAGCTCGACAAGGGGGACCCAGTACTTC
TRBD1	TRBV7-2	TRBJ1-3	NA	17	CASSSQGFRGSGNTIYF	TGTGCCAGCAGCTCACAGGGGTTCAGGGGCTCTGGAAACACCATATATTTT
NA	TRBV20-1	TRBJ1-2	NA	10	CSAGSRGGGF	TGCAGTGCTGGGAGCCGAGGGGGTGGCTTC
TRBD1	TRBV18	TRBJ1-2	NA	13	CASSLGTDYGYTF	TGTGCCAGCTCATTAGGGACAGACTATGGCTACACCTTC
TRBD1	TRBV7-2	TRBJ1-3	NA	15	CASSGGQDSGNTIYF	TGTGCCAGCAGCGGGGGACAGGACTCTGGAAACACCATATATTTT
NA	TRBV4-2	TRBJ2-1	NA	15	CASSQVDGAYNEQFF	TGTGCCAGCAGCCAAGTTGACGGGGCCTACAATGAGCAGTTCTTC
NA	TRBV9	TRBJ2-1	NA	14	CASSVGGSYNEQFF	TGTGCCAGCAGCGTAGGGGGCAGCTACAATGAGCAGTTCTTC
NA	TRBV3-1/TRBV3-2	TRBJ2-7	NA	14	CASSQQGLPYEQYF	TGTGCCAGCAGCCAACAGGGGCTTCCCTACGAGCAGTACTTC
TRBD1	TRBV30	TRBJ1-6	NA	14	CAWSGWDSYSPLHF	TGTGCCTGGAGTGGGTGGGACAGCTATTCACCCCTCCACTTT
TRBD1	TRBV4-3	TRBJ1-4	NA	15	CASSQTRTGSEKLFF	TGCGCCAGCAGCCAAACCCGGACAGGAAGTGAAAAACTGTTTTTT
NA	TRBV7-9	TRBJ1-1	NA	13	CASRGTENTEAFF	TGTGCCAGCAGGGGTACAGAGAACACTGAAGCTTTCTTT
NA	TRBV6-6	TRBJ1-2	NA	13	CASSYSPIYGYTF	TGTGCCAGCAGTTATAGTCCGATATATGGCTACACCTTC
TRBD1	TRBV3-1/TRBV3-2	TRBJ2-7	NA	16	CASSQSRGTGGYEQYF	TGTGCCAGCAGCCAATCAAGGGGGACAGGGGGCTACGAGCAGTACTTC
TRBD1	TRBV2	TRBJ2-3	NA	14	CASNRDRGTDTQYF	TGTGCCAGCAACCGCGACAGGGGCACAGATACGCAGTATTTT
TRBD1	TRBV6-5	TRBJ2-2	once	15	CASSRGLKDTGELFF	TGTGCCAGCAGCAGGGGGCTCAAGGACACCGGGGAGCTGTTTTTT
TRBD1	TRBV30	TRBJ1-4	NA	14	CAWSVGTGNEKLFF	TGTGCCTGGAGTGTTGGGACAGGGAATGAAAAACTGTTTTTT
TRBD1	TRBV18	TRBJ1-4	NA	14	CASSRTGENEKLFF	TGTGCCAGCTCACGGACAGGGGAGAATGAAAAACTGTTTTTT
NA	TRBV7-2	TRBJ1-6	NA	16	CASSSTGTSYNSPLHF	TGTGCCAGCAGCTCCACCGGGACAAGTTATAATTCACCCCTCCACTTT
TRBD1	TRBV6-2/TRBV6-3	TRBJ1-2	NA	13	CASSSGGAYGYTF	TGTGCCAGCAGCTCAGGGGGCGCCTATGGCTACACCTTC
TRBD2	TRBV7-2	TRBJ2-7	NA	17	CASSLGSLTSGGYEQYF	TGTGCCAGCAGCTTAGGGTCTCTGACTAGCGGGGGCTACGAGCAGTACTTC
TRBD1	TRBV6-5	TRBJ1-6	NA	13	CASTTGINSPLHF	TGTGCCAGCACGACAGGGATCAATTCACCCCTCCACTTT
NA	TRBV29-1	TRBJ2-3	NA	13	CSVDSGAPDTQYF	TGCAGCGTTGACTCTGGGGCCCCAGATACGCAGTATTTT
NA	TRBV6-5	TRBJ2-6	NA	16	CASSYGPSSGANVLTF	TGTGCCAGCAGTTACGGGCCAAGCTCTGGGGCCAACGTCCTGACTTTC
TRBD1	TRBV5-1	TRBJ1-1	NA	14	CASTDRGVDTEAFF	TGCGCCAGCACGGACAGGGGTGTGGACACTGAAGCTTTCTTT
TRBD2	TRBV27	TRBJ2-3	NA	15	CASRPREGPQDTQYF	TGTGCCAGCCGCCCCCGGGAGGGCCCCCAAGATACGCAGTATTTT
NA	TRBV28	TRBJ1-2	NA	13	CASSLSGFGGYTF	TGTGCCAGCAGTTTGTCGGGGTTTGGTGGCTACACCTTC
NA	TRBV6-6	TRBJ2-7	NA	15	CASSYSPDQGYEQYF	TGTGCCAGCAGTTACTCACCAGACCAGGGGTACGAGCAGTACTTC
NA	TRBV30	TRBJ1-1	NA	13	CAWRQIRDTEAFF	TGTGCCTGGAGGCAGATTCGTGACACTGAAGCTTTCTTT
TRBD1	TRBV5-6	TRBJ2-3	NA	16	CASSQNGQVSTDTQYF	TGTGCCAGCAGCCAGAATGGACAGGTTAGCACAGATACGCAGTATTTT
NA	TRBV10-3	TRBJ2-2	NA	15	CAISDGFRPTGELFF	TGTGCCATCAGTGACGGCTTCAGGCCAACCGGGGAGCTGTTTTTT
NA	TRBV6-5	TRBJ1-3	NA	14	CASSYSNSGNTIYF	TGTGCCAGCAGTTACTCTAACTCTGGAAACACCATATATTTT
NA	TRBV7-2	TRBJ2-1	NA	15	CASSFEGHSYNEQFF	TGTGCCAGCAGCTTCGAGGGCCACTCCTACAATGAGCAGTTCTTC
TRBD2	TRBV5-1	TRBJ2-5	once	16	CASSSGLAEFQETQYF	TGCGCCAGCAGCTCCGGACTAGCGGAATTCCAAGAGACCCAGTACTTC
TRBD1	TRBV6-5	TRBJ1-2	NA	13	CASGDSKLYGYTF	TGTGCCAGCGGGGACAGCAAACTCTATGGCTACACCTTC
NA	TRBV12-3/TRBV12-4	TRBJ2-1	NA	13	CASNMRVADEQFF	TGTGCCAGCAACATGAGGGTGGCTGATGAGCAGTTCTTC
NA	TRBV5-4	TRBJ2-2	NA	15	CASSLDTTNTGELFF	TGTGCCAGCAGCTTGGACACCACGAACACCGGGGAGCTGTTTTTT
TRBD2	TRBV5-1	TRBJ2-1	NA	15	CASSHRTSVLDEQFF	TGCGCCAGCAGCCATCGGACTAGCGTGCTGGATGAGCAGTTCTTC
NA	TRBV6-2/TRBV6-3	TRBJ1-5	NA	15	CASSRGQNSNQPQHF	TGTGCCAGCAGCCGTGGACAAAATAGCAATCAGCCCCAGCATTTT
TRBD1	TRBV7-3	TRBJ2-6	NA	18	CASRPGQVIVSGANVLTF	TGTGCCAGCAGACCAGGACAGGTTATTGTCTCTGGGGCCAACGTCCTGACTTTC
NA	TRBV12-3/TRBV12-4	TRBJ1-5	NA	13	CASSLTGNQPQHF	TGTGCCAGCAGTTTAACAGGGAATCAGCCCCAGCATTTT
TRBD1	TRBV3-1/TRBV3-2	TRBJ1-4	NA	11	CASSQGQGLFF	TGTGCCAGCAGCCAGGGACAGGGATTGTTTTTT
TRBD2	TRBV10-3	TRBJ2-3	NA	15	CAIRQREGPTDTQYF	TGTGCCATCAGACAGCGGGAGGGCCCCACAGATACGCAGTATTTT
TRBD1	TRBV28	TRBJ1-5	NA	14	CASRPPGQAQPQHF	TGTGCCAGCAGACCCCCGGGACAGGCTCAGCCCCAGCATTTT
TRBD1	TRBV5-6	TRBJ2-5	NA	14	CASSSLTGQETQYF	TGTGCCAGCAGCTCTTTGACAGGGCAAGAGACCCAGTACTTC
NA	TRBV7-9	TRBJ1-4	once	15	CASSRQVVVAEKLFF	TGTGCCAGCAGCAGACAGGTGGTCGTGGCTGAAAAACTGTTTTTT
TRBD1	TRBV28	TRBJ1-6	NA	14	CASNTGQGNSPLHF	TGTGCCAGCAATACGGGACAGGGGAATTCACCCCTCCACTTT